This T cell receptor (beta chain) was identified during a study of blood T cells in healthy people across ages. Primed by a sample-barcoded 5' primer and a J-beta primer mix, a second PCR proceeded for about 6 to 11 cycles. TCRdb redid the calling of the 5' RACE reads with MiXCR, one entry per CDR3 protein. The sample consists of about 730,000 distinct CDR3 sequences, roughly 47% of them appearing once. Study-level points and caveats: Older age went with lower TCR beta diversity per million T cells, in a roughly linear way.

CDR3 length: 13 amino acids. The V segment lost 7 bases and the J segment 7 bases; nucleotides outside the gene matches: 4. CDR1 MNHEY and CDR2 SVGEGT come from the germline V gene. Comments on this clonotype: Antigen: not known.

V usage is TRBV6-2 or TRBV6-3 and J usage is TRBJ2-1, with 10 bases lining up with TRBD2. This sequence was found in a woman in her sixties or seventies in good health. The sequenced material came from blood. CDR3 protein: CASTKTSGNEQFF. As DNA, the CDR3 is TGTGCCAGCACCAAGACTAGCGGGAATGAGCAGTTCTTC.